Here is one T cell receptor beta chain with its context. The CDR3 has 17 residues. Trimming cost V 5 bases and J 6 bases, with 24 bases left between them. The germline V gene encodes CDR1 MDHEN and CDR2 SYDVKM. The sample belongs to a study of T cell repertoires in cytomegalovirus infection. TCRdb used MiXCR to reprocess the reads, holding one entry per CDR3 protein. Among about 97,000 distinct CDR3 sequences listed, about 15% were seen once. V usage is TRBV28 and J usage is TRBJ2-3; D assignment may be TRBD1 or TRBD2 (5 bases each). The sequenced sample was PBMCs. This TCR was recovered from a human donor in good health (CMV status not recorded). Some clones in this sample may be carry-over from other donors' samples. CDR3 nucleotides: TGTGCCAGCAGTCACCTTCAACTGGGGACCGCAAAGGATACGCAGTATTTT. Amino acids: CASSHLQLGTAKDTQYF.